The present T cell receptor beta chain was sequenced within a study of OX40 agonist ivuxolimab in advanced cancers. The CDR3 covers 17 residues. Per the germline V gene, CDR1 is KGHSH and CDR2 is LQKENI. The trim removed 4 bases at V and 3 bases at J, leaving 5 bases unmatched. TCRdb's table, derived via immunoSEQ multiplex PCR, lists solely in-frame clones and lacks some. The repertoire holds 100,000 to 150,000 clones, with about nine tenths as singletons. This rearrangement joins TRBV18 to TRBJ2-6, with 11 bases identical to TRBD1. The TCR sequence derives from an adult with an advanced solid tumor such as melanoma, head and neck, liver or kidney cancer. Source: CD4+ or CD8+ T cells sorted from blood, taken in a trial of the OX40 agonist ivuxolimab. CDR3 sequence reads: CASSQGQGADGANVLTF. CDR3 nucleotides: TGTGCCAGCTCACAAGGACAGGGGGCGGATGGGGCCAACGTCCTGACTTTC. Supplemented by reference TRBV18 and TRBJ2-6, the full variable domain reads NAGVMQNPRHLVRRRGQEARLRCSPMKGHSHVYWYRQLPEEGLKFMVYLQKENIIDESGMPKERFSAEFPKEGPSILRIQQVVRGDSAAYFCASSQGQGADGANVLTFGAGSRLTVL.